Below are 5 T cell receptor beta chains sequenced from a single sample in a study of blood T cell repertoires in COVID-19. Here immunoSEQ multiplex PCR was the method, and the copy in TCRdb shows in-frame clones only, minus some. Of 100,000 to 150,000 clones listed, around four fifths were seen once; the top ten hold 12%. The sequencing input was peripheral blood. The receptors shown here come from a man aged 55 to 70 with acute or convalescent COVID-19.

This clone has a handful of counts. The chain is built from TRBV27 and TRBJ1-4; a weak D match, TRBD1 (5 bases). V was trimmed by 5 bases and J by 6 bases, leaving 10 bases between them. The CDR3 runs 13 residues. Looked up from germline, CDR1 is MNHEY and CDR2 is SMNVEV (reference sequence). CDR3 loop: CASSIQGDEKLFF. CDR3 nucleotide sequence: TGTGCCAGCAGTATCCAGGGTGATGAAAAACTGTTTTTT.

The chain combines TRBV6-5 with TRBJ2-7; TRBD2 agrees at 14 bases. J lost 12 bases, V lost 2 bases, and 9 bases had no gene match. This CDR3 comprises 15 residues. CDR1 MNHEY and CDR2 SVGAGI come from the germline V gene. DNA of the CDR3: TGTGCCAGCAGTTACCCCGGACTAGCGGGAGGCCCTCTGTACTTC. Its translation: CASSYPGLAGGPLYF.

This chain uses TRBV5-4 with TRBJ1-3, with D tentatively TRBD1 (6 bases). The V end lost 0 bases, the J end lost 4 bases, and 11 bases lay between the germline ends. Germline V CDR1 and CDR2: SGHNT, YYREEE (reference sequence). The CDR3 runs 15 residues. The CDR3 reads CASSLDGGGGNTIYF. The CDR3, as DNA: TGTGCCAGCAGCTTGGACGGGGGGGGCGGAAACACCATATATTTT. Combining the CDR3 with reference TRBV5-4 and TRBJ1-3 gives the whole variable domain ETGVTQSPTHLIKTRGQQVTLRCSSQSGHNTVSWYQQALGQGPQFIFQYYREEENGRGNFPPRFSGLQFPNYSSELNVNALELDDSALYLCASSLDGGGGNTIYFGEGSWLTVV.

As for this clone: At the DNA level, this CDR3 is encoded by other sequences in the same sample as well. This chain uses TRBV6-5 with TRBJ1-5; the D is unclear. The CDR3 runs 15 residues. Germline assignment: CDR1 MNHEY and CDR2 SVGAGI. Between the trimmed V and J ends, which lost 0 bases and 4 bases, there was a span of 10 bases. CDR3 residues: CASSYSARGNQPQHF. DNA of the CDR3: TGTGCCAGCAGTTACTCCGCAAGAGGGAATCAGCCCCAGCATTTT.

V and J are TRBV16 and TRBJ2-7; 7 bases are shared with TRBD2. The V gene's germline CDR1 is KGHSY and CDR2 FQNENV. The CDR3 sequence is 15 residues long. With 0 bases clipped from V and 4 bases from J, the junction kept 6 bases outside the gene matches. The CDR3 protein is CASSQSPSGPYEQYF. CDR3 nucleotide sequence: TGTGCCAGCAGCCAATCCCCTAGCGGACCTTACGAGCAGTACTTC.